This entry lists 7 T cell receptor beta chains sequenced from one sample in a study of T cell repertoires in cytomegalovirus infection. Via MiXCR, TCRdb re-called the reads, giving one row per CDR3 protein. The repertoire has approximately 1,000,000 distinct CDR3 sequences, approximately 30% of them found once; the top ten carry 13%. Their target antigens are unknown. The sequencing here drew on cultured CD8+ T cells from PBMCs, taken from culture after CMV antigen stimulation. These receptors all come from a human donor in good health (CMV status not recorded). Some clones in this sample may be carry-over from other donors' samples.

The chain employs TRBV15 and TRBJ2-1; D is unclear. The CDR3 runs to 13 residues. V was cut by 8 bases and J by 10 bases, with 18 bases left in between. Germline V gives CDR1 LNHNV, CDR2 YYDKDF (reference sequence). CDR3 in amino acids: CATLSLDGAEQFF. Written as DNA, the CDR3 is TGTGCCACCCTCTCGCTCGATGGCGCGGAGCAGTTCTTC.

The sample holds a few counts of this clonotype. The chain is built from TRBV27 and TRBJ2-7; D is unclear. The V and J ends lost 1 base and 6 bases respectively, with 4 bases between them. This CDR3 comprises 11 residues. Germline V lookup: CDR1 MNHEY, CDR2 SMNVEV (reference sequence). This CDR3 is CASSLFGEQYF. CDR3 in DNA: TGTGCCAGCAGTTTATTTGGCGAGCAGTACTTC.

The chain has TRBV25-1 and TRBJ2-5; D is unclear. In germline, CDR1 is MGHDK, CDR2 SYGVNS. This CDR3 region has 14 residues. With 2 bases removed from V and 1 base from J, the gap between germline ends came to 8 bases. As DNA, the CDR3 is TGTGCCAGCAGTGAACAAGACCGCCAAGAGACCCAGTACTTC. Protein sequence: CASSEQDRQETQYF. Based on the CDR3 plus reference TRBV25-1 and TRBJ2-5, the full variable domain is EADIYQTPRYLVIGTGKKITLECSQTMGHDKMYWYQQDPGMELHLIHYSYGVNSTEKGDLSSESTVSRIRTEHFPLTLESARPSHTSQYLCASSEQDRQETQYFGPGTRLLVL.

The CDR3 DNA follows: TGTGCCAGCAGCCCAGGGGCCAAGGAGACCCAGTACTTC. It translates to CASSPGAKETQYF. The chain employs TRBV9 and TRBJ2-5, with TRBD1 as a possible D gene (6 bases). The CDR3 consists of 13 residues. V was trimmed by 4 bases and J by 5 bases, leaving 12 bases between them. Germline loops: CDR1 SGDLS, CDR2 YYNGEE.

This clonotype was detected only a few times. The V and J genes are TRBV27 and TRBJ1-4, with TRBD1 matching 7 bases. The CDR3 runs 14 residues. Germline V gene sequence: CDR1 MNHEY, CDR2 SMNVEV (reference sequence). J lost 8 bases, V lost 2 bases, and 5 bases had no gene match. CDR3 amino acids: CASSLLGGDEKLFF. The CDR3 DNA reads TGTGCCAGCAGTTTACTAGGGGGCGACGAAAAACTGTTTTTT.

This chain uses TRBV14 with TRBJ2-1; D call uncertain. V was trimmed by 1 base and J by 10 bases, leaving 8 bases between them. Germline lookup yields CDR1 SGHDN and CDR2 FVKESK. The CDR3 runs 12 residues. The CDR3 DNA follows: TGTGCCAGCAGCCAAGGCGTGGTAGAGCAGTTCTTC. It specifies CASSQGVVEQFF.

This clonotype was recorded a few times. The chain employs TRBV5-1 and TRBJ2-1; TRBD2 matches 14 bases. Trimming at V came to 4 bases and at J to 7 bases, leaving 13 bases not matched to a gene. The CDR3 has 18 residues. Germline V gene sequence: CDR1 SGHRS, CDR2 YFSETQ. The CDR3 sequence is CASSAGLAGAYRLNEQFF. The CDR3 DNA is TGCGCCAGCAGCGCGGGACTAGCGGGGGCCTATCGATTGAATGAGCAGTTCTTC.